A single T cell receptor (beta chain) is shown here with its context. V gave up 5 bases and J gave up 8 bases, with 19 bases separating them. Germline CDR1 MDHEN, CDR2 SYDVKM. This CDR3 comprises 15 residues. The data originate from a study of blood T cell repertoires in COVID-19. Study overall: Spain, Italy and the United States supplied samples that represented acute and convalescent COVID-19. In each case, the material was cDNA or gDNA derived from T cells, B-cell-depleted T cells, or PBMCs.

The assay was immunoSEQ multiplex PCR, and TCRdb's table has in-frame clones only and misses some. The profile covers roughly 200,000 clones, with roughly 84% appearing a single time and 5.5% to 8% taken by the ten largest. The clonotype originates from a woman in her forties with COVID-19, enrolled during active disease. V gene TRBV28 combines with J gene TRBJ2-1; possibly TRBD1 for D (5 bases). The sequencing sample was made of peripheral blood. CDR3 nucleotides: TGTGCCAGCAGTCCCCTTGGGGCAGATTCCGATGAGCAGTTCTTC. It encodes CASSPLGADSDEQFF.